Listed here is a single TCR beta chain. Antigen specificity is unknown. The data were taken from a study of OX40 agonist ivuxolimab in advanced cancers. Prior autoimmune disease or systemic immunosuppression barred patients. Only in-frame clones appear in the TCRdb table, and some are missing; sequencing was by immunoSEQ multiplex PCR. The table shows approximately 81,000 clones, with 85% to 90% occurring only once. Between the trimmed V and J ends, which lost 6 bases and 2 bases, there was a span of 16 bases. The CDR3 covers 15 residues. Germline loops: CDR1 KGHSH, CDR2 LQKENI. Notes on the study in general: Nonresponders included some who also had low normalized T-cell clonal expansion. At 0.1 to 3.0 mg/kg and by week 6, CD4+ and CD8+ T cells in the blood had expanded clonally. Among T cells, CD8+ cells averaged more expanded clones than CD4+ cells.

This specimen consisted of CD4+ or CD8+ T cells sorted from blood, obtained in a trial of the OX40 agonist ivuxolimab. The receptor was derived from an adult with an advanced solid tumor such as melanoma, head and neck, liver or kidney cancer. This chain connects TRBV18 to TRBJ2-5; D possibly matches TRBD1 or TRBD2 (6 bases each). The CDR3 nucleotides are TGTGCCAGCTCGTCCAATGAGGGGGGACAAGAGACCCAGTACTTC. Translating it yields CASSSNEGGQETQYF. The complete variable domain, with remaining parts taken from reference TRBV18 and TRBJ2-5, reads NAGVMQNPRHLVRRRGQEARLRCSPMKGHSHVYWYRQLPEEGLKFMVYLQKENIIDESGMPKERFSAEFPKEGPSILRIQQVVRGDSAAYFCASSSNEGGQETQYFGPGTRLLVL.